This is a list of T cell receptor beta chains from one sample in a study of T cell responses to AZD1222 COVID-19 vaccine. Data came from immunoSEQ multiplex PCR; TCRdb stores just in-frame clones and leaves some out. The table includes some 190,000 clones, roughly nine tenths detected once. The material sequenced was peripheral blood, taken 28 days after the second AZD1222 dose. The receptor source for this set is an adult who received the AZD1222 COVID-19 vaccine. Both conserved end residues are part of each CDR3. The order of the fields is J gene, CDR3 length, V gene, CDR3 protein.

TRBJ1-1 12 TRBV10-2 CASQTGGKGAFF
TRBJ1-6 15 TRBV6-6 CASKRESSYNSPLHF
TRBJ1-2 15 TRBV6-5 CASRFGTGDFDGYTF
TRBJ2-3 14 TRBV4-3 CASSQALASDTQYF
TRBJ1-2 16 TRBV27 CASSSRGTGVNYGYTF
TRBJ1-1 13 TRBV18 CASSEGENTEAFF
TRBJ1-6 18 TRBV27 CASSSTSTGLRFSSPLHF
TRBJ1-1 15 TRBV19 CASSTGRNMNTEAFF
TRBJ2-7 11 TRBV7-8 CASSFGVEQYF
TRBJ2-7 15 TRBV4-3 CASSQAFQGEYEQYF
TRBJ1-2 15 TRBV18 CASSPPSQGNYGYTF
TRBJ1-4 15 TRBV6-5 CASSSTGSGREKLFF
TRBJ2-2 15 TRBV19 CASLDRGSGTGELFF
TRBJ2-3 14 TRBV7-3 CASSLAGGTDTQYF
TRBJ1-1 16 TRBV5-5 CASSWEAGRGNTEAFF
TRBJ2-7 14 TRBV6-5 CASSNVLAGYEQYF
TRBJ1-3 15 TRBV19 CASSTTTGQGNTIYF
TRBJ2-2 15 TRBV30 CAWSVRFRETGELFF
TRBJ1-5 18 TRBV18 CASSPGGALTGSYQPQHF
TRBJ2-3 13 TRBV12-3/TRBV12-4 CASSLGITDTQYF
TRBJ2-7 11 TRBV6-2/TRBV6-3 CASSWTYEQYF
TRBJ1-1 13 TRBV2 CASSEEAAAEAFF
TRBJ1-2 13 TRBV6-5 CASSYRGPYGYTF
TRBJ2-1 15 TRBV7-9 CASSPSGGPGNEQFF
TRBJ1-4 14 TRBV6-5 CASSFQGVGEKLFF
TRBJ2-2 13 TRBV11-3 CASSLDQGGELFF
TRBJ2-1 15 TRBV5-6 CASSPSGTSYNEQFF
TRBJ2-3 13 TRBV7-2 CASSLSGPDTQYF
TRBJ1-3 17 TRBV29-1 CSVVRGQGYSSGNTIYF
TRBJ1-2 12 TRBV2 CASSNNGYGYTF
TRBJ2-5 18 TRBV12-5 CASGLKRLFRTDQETQYF
TRBJ1-2 13 TRBV7-9 CASSGTGPYGYTF
TRBJ2-7 13 TRBV12-3/TRBV12-4 CASSLRGAYEQYF
TRBJ1-2 13 TRBV4-1 CASSQTRGTGGNF
TRBJ1-6 13 TRBV6-5 CASSYRRHSPLHF
TRBJ1-2 15 TRBV29-1 CSVDSLDRGGYGYTF
TRBJ1-1 13 TRBV19 CASSKDRGNEAFF
TRBJ2-1 14 TRBV2 CASMATELPNEQFF
TRBJ2-5 13 TRBV11-2 CASSLGGIVTQYF
TRBJ1-1 14 TRBV7-3 CASSAQGRVTEAFF
TRBJ2-3 13 TRBV6-5 CASSYSNLRTQYF